Below are 3 T cell receptor beta chains sequenced from a single sample in a study of breast tumors, draining lymph nodes, adjacent tissues. The lymph nodes were axillary draining lymph nodes from breast cancer patients. TCRdb re-derived calls from the multiplex PCR reads in MiXCR, one entry per CDR3 protein. The data contain 200,000 to 300,000 distinct CDR3 sequences, over 30% of them singletons. Sequences were obtained from axillary lymph node tissue. These receptors all come from a female donor with breast cancer. Some clones in this sample may be carry-over from other donors' samples.

This chain connects TRBV2 to TRBJ2-2, with D possibly TRBD2 on 6 matching bases. The germline V gene encodes CDR1 SNHLY and CDR2 FYNNEI. V was trimmed by 2 bases and J by 2 bases, leaving 18 bases between them. The CDR3 extends over 18 amino acids. The CDR3 here is CASSELGKYSGNTGELFF. As DNA, the CDR3 is TGTGCCAGCAGTGAATTGGGCAAATATAGCGGAAACACCGGGGAGCTGTTTTTT.

The V gene is TRBV2, the J gene TRBJ1-2; 8 bases align to TRBD1. The germline CDR1 and CDR2 sequences are SNHLY and FYNNEI. The CDR3 covers 15 residues. V shed 8 bases and J 7 bases; nucleotides not matched to a gene: 15. CDR3 residues: CASFGGGQGFRGYTF. For the CDR3, the DNA is TGTGCCAGCTTTGGGGGTGGACAGGGCTTTCGTGGCTACACCTTC.

This clonotype has ten or more counts. This rearrangement joins TRBV29-1 to TRBJ2-2, with 10 nucleotides matching TRBD1. The CDR3 sequence is 16 residues long. V dropped 4 bases and J dropped 3; count of bases not matched to a gene: 8. Germline CDR1 SQVTM, CDR2 ANQGSEA. CDR3 protein: CSVVRGDRGDTGELFF. The DNA for the CDR3 is TGCAGCGTTGTGAGGGGGGACAGGGGCGACACCGGGGAGCTGTTTTTT.